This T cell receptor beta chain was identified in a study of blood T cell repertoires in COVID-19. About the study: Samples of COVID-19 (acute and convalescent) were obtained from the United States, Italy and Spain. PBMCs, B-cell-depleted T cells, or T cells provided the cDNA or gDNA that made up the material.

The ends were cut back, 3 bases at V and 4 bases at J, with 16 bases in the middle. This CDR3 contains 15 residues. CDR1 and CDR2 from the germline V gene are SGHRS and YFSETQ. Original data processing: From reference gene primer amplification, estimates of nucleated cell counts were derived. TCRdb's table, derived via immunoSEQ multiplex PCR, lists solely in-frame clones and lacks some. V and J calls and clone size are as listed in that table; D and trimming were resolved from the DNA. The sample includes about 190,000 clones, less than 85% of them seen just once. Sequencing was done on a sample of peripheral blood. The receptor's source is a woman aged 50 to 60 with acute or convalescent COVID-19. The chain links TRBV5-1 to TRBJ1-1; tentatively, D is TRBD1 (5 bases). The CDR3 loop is CASSYQGSAPTEAFF. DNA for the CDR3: TGCGCCAGCAGCTACCAGGGATCGGCCCCCACTGAAGCTTTCTTT.